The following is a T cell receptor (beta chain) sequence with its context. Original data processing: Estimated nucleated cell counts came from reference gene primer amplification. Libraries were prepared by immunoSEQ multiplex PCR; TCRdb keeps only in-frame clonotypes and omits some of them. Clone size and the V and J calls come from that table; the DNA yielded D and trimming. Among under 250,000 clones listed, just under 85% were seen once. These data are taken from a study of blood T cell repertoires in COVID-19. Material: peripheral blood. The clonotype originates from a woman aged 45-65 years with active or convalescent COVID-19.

Written as DNA, the CDR3 is TGCGCCAGCAGCCTAGAGGACACAGGAAGCACTGAAGCTTTCTTT. It codes for CASSLEDTGSTEAFF. The V call is TRBV5-1, the J call TRBJ1-1, with a possible D match to TRBD1 (5 bases). V gave up 4 bases and J gave up 4 bases, with 17 bases separating them. CDR3 length: 15 residues. Germline CDR1 SGHRS, CDR2 YFSETQ. Full variable domain (missing parts from reference TRBV5-1 and TRBJ1-1): KAGVTQTPRYLIKTRGQQVTLSCSPISGHRSVSWYQQTPGQGLQFLFEYFSETQRNKGNFPGRFSGRQFSNSRSEMNVSTLELGDSALYLCASSLEDTGSTEAFFGQGTRLTVV.